What follows is one T cell receptor beta chain and its context. The data stem from a study of blood T cell repertoires in COVID-19. Study details: Whether acute or convalescent, the COVID-19 samples came from the United States, Italy and Spain.

Germline loops: CDR1 SGHRS, CDR2 YFSETQ. This CDR3 is built from 16 residues. The V gene end was trimmed by 4 bases and the J gene end by 3 bases; junction bases not matched to a gene: 7. Original handling: Amplifying reference gene primers gave estimates of nucleated cell counts. The assay was immunoSEQ multiplex PCR, and TCRdb's table has in-frame clones only and misses some. D and trimming come from the DNA, and the V and J calls and clone size come from that table. Among roughly 60,000 clones, over 85% were seen once, and the ten largest hold 5.5% to 6%. The specimen sequenced was peripheral blood. The J gene is TRBJ2-3, the V gene TRBV5-1, with 11 bases fitting TRBD1. The clonotype was recovered from a human donor in a cohort sampled during active COVID-19. CDR3 DNA sequence: TGCGCCAGCAGCCCCGGGACAGGGGGAGCGACAGATACGCAGTATTTT. Translation: CASSPGTGGATDTQYF.